A selection of T cell receptor beta chains follows, all from one sample in a study of shared clonotypes between healthy human individuals. Sequencing was performed with immunoSEQ multiplex PCR; in TCRdb, only in-frame clones are kept and a portion is missing. This table has around 600,000 clones, roughly 95% appearing once. Sequencing input: naive CD8+ T cells sorted from blood. Receptors were obtained from a woman aged 30 to 39 in good health. Each CDR3 is given with its conserved first and last residue. The D gene is left open where the match is weak. The size of a clone is reported for some rows only, either as once, few or many, or as a class for expanded clones.

d_call j_call v_call clone_size cdr3_nt cdr3_aa
TRBD2 TRBJ2-3 TRBV14 - TGTGCCAGCAGCCTGATCCCTCGACTAGCGGGAGGCACAGATACGCAGTATTTT CASSLIPRLAGGTDTQYF
- TRBJ1-1 TRBV28 - TGTGCCAGCAGCCCCTCGAACACTGAAGCTTTCTTT CASSPSNTEAFF
TRBD2 TRBJ2-1 TRBV4-1 - TGCGCCAGCAGCCAAAGTAGCGGGAGGGCCATCAATGAGCAGTTCTTC CASSQSSGRAINEQFF
- TRBJ1-6 TRBV19 - TGTGCCAGTAGTATGGACAGCACATATTCACCCCTCCACTTT CASSMDSTYSPLHF
- TRBJ2-7 TRBV21-1 once TGTGCCAGCACCGGTAACTCCTACGAGCAGTACTTC CASTGNSYEQYF
- TRBJ2-2 TRBV27 - TGTGCCAGCAGTTTCCCAGGCCAGGGAGGCGGGGAGCTGTTTTTT CASSFPGQGGGELFF
- TRBJ2-7 TRBV27 - TGTGCCAGCAGGGGGACTGCCTCCTACGAGCAGTACTTC CASRGTASYEQYF
- TRBJ2-3 TRBV11-1 - TGTGCCAGCAGCTTAGCAGATACGCAGTATTTT CASSLADTQYF
- TRBJ2-5 TRBV6-6 once TGTGCCAGCAGCCTGACAGGAATCCAAGAGACCCAGTACTTC CASSLTGIQETQYF
- TRBJ1-1 TRBV6-1 - TGTGCCAGCAGTGACGAGGGCCTGACTGAAGCTTTCTTT CASSDEGLTEAFF
TRBD1 TRBJ1-3 TRBV28 - TGTGCCAGCAGACCGGTTCAGGGGGCGCCCGGAAACACCATATATTTT CASRPVQGAPGNTIYF
TRBD1 TRBJ2-2 TRBV28 - TGTGCCAGCAGTCTGACAGGGGGCACCGGGGAGCTGTTTTTT CASSLTGGTGELFF
TRBD2 TRBJ2-1 TRBV15 - TGTGCCACCAGCAGAGGGGGACTAGCGGACAATGAGCAGTTCTTC CATSRGGLADNEQFF
TRBD1 TRBJ2-7 TRBV19 - TGTGCCAGCTCTTTTGGGACAGGGGGCTACGAGCAGTACTTC CASSFGTGGYEQYF
- TRBJ2-1 TRBV7-6 - TGTGCCAGCAGCCCCCGCCTGACAACTGAGCAGTTCTTC CASSPRLTTEQFF
TRBD2 TRBJ2-7 TRBV6-6 - TGTGCCAGCAGTTACGCGGGAGCCTACGAGCAGTACTTC CASSYAGAYEQYF
- TRBJ2-3 TRBV6-6 - TGTGCCAGCAGTTACGGGCTAGGCGCCACAGATACGCAGTATTTT CASSYGLGATDTQYF
- TRBJ2-7 TRBV6-5 - TGTGCCAGCACCAGTTTAGGACTACCCGACTACGAGCAGTACTTC CASTSLGLPDYEQYF
TRBD2 TRBJ2-7 TRBV5-1 once TGCGCCAGCAGCTTGTGGGCCGACAGGGACCGACTAGCGGGATTCTACGAGCAGTACTTC CASSLWADRDRLAGFYEQYF
- TRBJ1-4 TRBV18 - TGTGCCAGCTCACCAGGCGATAATGAAAAACTGTTTTTT CASSPGDNEKLFF
- TRBJ2-7 TRBV19 - TGTGCCACCCGCCTAGATAACCTGGACGAGCAGTACTTC CATRLDNLDEQYF
TRBD1 TRBJ2-4 TRBV19 - TGTGCCAGTAGTATAGGGTGGGGACAGTCCCTAGCCAAAAACATTCAGTACTTC CASSIGWGQSLAKNIQYF
- TRBJ1-3 TRBV2 few TGTGCCAGCAGTGAGATCAGGGACTCTGGAAACACCATATATTTT CASSEIRDSGNTIYF
TRBD2 TRBJ2-2 TRBV7-9 - TGTGCCAGCAGCTTGGGACTAGCGGGAGGGCCCAGCGGGGAGCTGTTTTTT CASSLGLAGGPSGELFF
- TRBJ2-7 TRBV5-4 - TGTGCCAGCAGCTATCAGGGGAACCACTACGAGCAGTACTTC CASSYQGNHYEQYF
TRBD2 TRBJ2-7 TRBV11-1 - TGTGCCAGCAGCTTACCCCGACTAGCGGTATCCTACGAGCAGTACTTC CASSLPRLAVSYEQYF